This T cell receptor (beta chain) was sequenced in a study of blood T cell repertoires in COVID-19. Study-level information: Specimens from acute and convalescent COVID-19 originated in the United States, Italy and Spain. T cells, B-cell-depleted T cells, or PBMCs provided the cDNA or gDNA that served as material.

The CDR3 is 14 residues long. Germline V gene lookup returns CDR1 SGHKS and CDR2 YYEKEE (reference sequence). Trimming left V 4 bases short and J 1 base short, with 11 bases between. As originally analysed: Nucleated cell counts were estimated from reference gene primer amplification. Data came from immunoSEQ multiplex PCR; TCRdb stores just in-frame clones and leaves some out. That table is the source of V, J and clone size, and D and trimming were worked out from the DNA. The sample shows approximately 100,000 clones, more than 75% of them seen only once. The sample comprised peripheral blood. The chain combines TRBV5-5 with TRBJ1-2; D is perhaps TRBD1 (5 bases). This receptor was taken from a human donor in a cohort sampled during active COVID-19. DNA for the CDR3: TGTGCCAGCAGCCAGAGGGACTATAACTATGGCTACACCTTC. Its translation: CASSQRDYNYGYTF.